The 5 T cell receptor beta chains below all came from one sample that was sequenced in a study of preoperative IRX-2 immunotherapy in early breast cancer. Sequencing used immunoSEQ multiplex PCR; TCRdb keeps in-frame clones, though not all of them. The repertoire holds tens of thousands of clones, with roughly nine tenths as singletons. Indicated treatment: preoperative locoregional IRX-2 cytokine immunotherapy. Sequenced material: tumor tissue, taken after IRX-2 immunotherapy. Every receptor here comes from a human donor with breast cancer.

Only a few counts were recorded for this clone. The CDR3 here is CASSFYSGTLSYNEQFF. For the CDR3, the DNA is TGTGCCAGCAGCTTTTATTCCGGGACTCTCTCCTACAATGAGCAGTTCTTC. The gene calls are TRBV11-3 and TRBJ2-1, with D perhaps matching TRBD2 (6 bases). CDR1 and CDR2 from the germline V gene are SGHNT and YENEEA. The CDR3 extends over 17 amino acids. V lost 3 bases and J 0 bases, leaving 15 bases between the germline ends.

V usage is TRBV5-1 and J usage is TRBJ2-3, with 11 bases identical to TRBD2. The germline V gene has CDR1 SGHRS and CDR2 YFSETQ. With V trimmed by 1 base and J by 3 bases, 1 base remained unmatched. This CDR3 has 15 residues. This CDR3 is CASSLLAGGTDTQYF. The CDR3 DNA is TGCGCCAGCAGCTTGCTAGCGGGGGGTACAGATACGCAGTATTTT.

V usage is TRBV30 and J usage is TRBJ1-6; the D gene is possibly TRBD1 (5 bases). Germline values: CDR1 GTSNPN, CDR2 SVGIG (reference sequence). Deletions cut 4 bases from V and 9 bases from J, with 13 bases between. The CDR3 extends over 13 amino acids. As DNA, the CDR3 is TGTGCCTGGAATAAGGGGAGGAGTTCACCCCTCCACTTT. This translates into CAWNKGRSSPLHF.

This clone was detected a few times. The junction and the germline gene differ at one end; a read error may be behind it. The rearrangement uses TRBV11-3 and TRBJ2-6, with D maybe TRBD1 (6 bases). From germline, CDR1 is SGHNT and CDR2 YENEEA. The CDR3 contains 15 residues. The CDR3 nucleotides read TGTGCCAGCAGCCAGCAGGGGCCTGGGGTCAACGTCCTGACTTTC. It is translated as CASSQQGPGVNVLTF.

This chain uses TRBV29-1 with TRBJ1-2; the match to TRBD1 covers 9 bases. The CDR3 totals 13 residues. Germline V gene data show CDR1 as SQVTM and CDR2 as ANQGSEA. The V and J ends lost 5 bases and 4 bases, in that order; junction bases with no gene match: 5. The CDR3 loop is CSVSGQGSYGYTF. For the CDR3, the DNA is TGCAGCGTTTCCGGACAGGGGTCCTATGGCTACACCTTC.